The 30 T cell receptor beta chains presented below share a single source sample, sequenced in a study of T-cell reconstitution after alpha-beta-depleted transplantation in children. Unique molecular identifiers featured in how the TCRbeta library was prepared. Each CDR3 protein gets one entry after TCRdb re-called the PCR reads with MiXCR. The table records 200,000 to 250,000 distinct CDR3 sequences, approximately 11% of them present only once. Source: PBMCs, taken before TCRalphabeta/CD19-depleted stem cell transplant. These receptors originate from a child under two years old with acute myeloid leukemia, due to receive a stem cell transplant.

This clonotype was recorded many times. This sequence joins TRBV5-1 and TRBJ2-7; the D is unclear. Germline values: CDR1 SGHRS, CDR2 YFSETQ. V lost 0 bases and J 4 bases, leaving 8 bases between the germline ends. The CDR3 loop spans 13 amino acids. The DNA for the CDR3 is TGCGCCAGCAGCTTGGACGCGGAATACGAGCAGTACTTC. Its protein product is CASSLDAEYEQYF.

Ten or more counts support this clonotype. V and J are TRBV29-1 and TRBJ2-1; 10 positions agree with TRBD2. Germline CDR1 and CDR2: SQVTM and ANQGSEA. The CDR3 consists of 14 residues. V shed 7 bases and J 6 bases; nucleotides not matched to a gene: 9. CDR3 nucleotide sequence: TGCAGCGCCGAAGCCGGACTAGCGGTCAATGAGCAGTTCTTC. This gives the protein CSAEAGLAVNEQFF.

This clonotype has a count of ten or more. The V call is TRBV20-1, the J call TRBJ2-3; 9 positions agree with TRBD2. V lost 3 bases and J lost 6; bases outside the gene matches: 10. There are 15 residues in the CDR3. Germline V gives CDR1 DFQATT, CDR2 SNEGSKA (reference sequence). The CDR3 loop reads CSASGGSGSLDTQYF. The DNA of the CDR3 is TGCAGTGCTAGCGGAGGTAGCGGGAGTTTGGATACGCAGTATTTT.

The rearrangement joins TRBV5-1 to TRBJ1-5; D not certain. V gave up 0 bases and J gave up 5 bases, with 9 bases separating them. The CDR3 extends over 14 amino acids. Germline CDR1 SGHRS, CDR2 YFSETQ. CDR3 loop: CASSLGVSDQPQHF. The CDR3 coding sequence is TGCGCCAGCAGCTTGGGGGTTTCAGATCAGCCCCAGCATTTT.

This rearrangement joins TRBV5-6 to TRBJ2-4; tentative D call: TRBD1 (5 bases). There are 14 residues in the CDR3. V dropped 0 bases and J dropped 2 bases, with 6 bases sitting between them. The germline CDR1 and CDR2 sequences are SGHDT and YYEEEE. The CDR3 protein is CASSLEGTKNIQYF. DNA of the CDR3: TGTGCCAGCAGCTTGGAGGGGACCAAAAACATTCAGTACTTC.

This clonotype was picked up many times. This rearrangement joins TRBV7-9 to TRBJ2-2; TRBD1 matches 7 bases. J gave up 5 bases and V 5 bases, and 2 bases lay outside the gene matches. CDR3 length equals 13 residues. Germline V gives CDR1 SEHNR, CDR2 FQNEAQ (reference sequence). The CDR3 DNA follows: TGTGCCAGCAGCCAGGGACAGACCGGGGAGCTGTTTTTT. Its translation: CASSQGQTGELFF.

This clonotype occurred a few times. A much larger clonotype is one base distant, so this may be a read error. The V and J genes are TRBV11-2 and TRBJ1-5; D is unclear. This CDR3 has 13 residues. V was pared by 1 base and J by 5 bases, with 6 bases between. Germline V gives CDR1 SGHAT, CDR2 FQNNGV. For the CDR3, the DNA is TGTGCCAGCAGCTTAGTTTGGGATCAGCCCCAGCATTTT. Translated, it gives CASSLVWDQPQHF. Supplemented by reference TRBV11-2 and TRBJ1-5, the full variable domain reads EAGVAQSPRYKIIEKRQSVAFWCNPISGHATLYWYQQILGQGPKLLIQFQNNGVVDDSQLPKDRFSAERLKGVDSTLKIQPAKLEDSAVYLCASSLVWDQPQHFGDGTRLSIL.

This clonotype was observed at least ten times. The rearrangement joins TRBV5-1 to TRBJ1-5; 7 nucleotides agree with TRBD1. V shed 4 bases and J 5 bases; nucleotides not matched to a gene: 6. The CDR3 extends over 14 amino acids. The V gene's germline CDR1 is SGHRS and CDR2 YFSETQ. The CDR3 sequence is CASSLQGSDQPQHF. The DNA of the CDR3 is TGCGCCAGCAGCCTACAGGGGAGTGATCAGCCCCAGCATTTT.

The table lists this clonotype with many counts. The V call is TRBV29-1, the J call TRBJ2-1, with TRBD1 matching 11 bases. The V gene's germline CDR1 is SQVTM and CDR2 ANQGSEA. Losses at the gene ends were 7 bases for V and 7 bases for J; bases not matched to a gene: 9. The CDR3 contains 14 residues. The CDR3 nucleotides read TGCAGCGCCCTGGACAGGGGGCGCGTTAATGAGCAGTTCTTC. As protein: CSALDRGRVNEQFF.

The chain recombines TRBV27 with TRBJ1-5; D remains unclear. There are 13 residues in the CDR3. V lost 2 bases and J lost 5, with 7 bases in between. Per the germline V gene, CDR1 is MNHEY and CDR2 is SMNVEV (reference sequence). The CDR3 DNA reads as TGTGCCAGCAGTTTAGTGTCGTATCAGCCCCAGCATTTT. This sequence encodes CASSLVSYQPQHF.

In its sample, this clonotype was seen many times. V is TRBV5-4 and J is TRBJ2-3; tentatively, D is TRBD1 (5 bases). Trimming removed 2 bases at V and 9 bases at J, with 10 bases between. The CDR3 length is 12 residues. CDR1 is SGHNT, CDR2 YYREEE, per germline (reference sequence). Here the CDR3 DNA reads TGTGCCAGCAGCTTCCAGGGAAGAACGCAGTATTTT. It specifies CASSFQGRTQYF.

This clonotype was seen ten or more times. DNA for the CDR3: TGCGCCAGCAGCTTGGCGGGACAGCTTATCTACGAGCAGTACTTC. Translating gives CASSLAGQLIYEQYF. The J gene is TRBJ2-7, the V gene TRBV5-1; 7 bases line up with TRBD1. This CDR3 comprises 15 residues. Germline lookup yields CDR1 SGHRS and CDR2 YFSETQ. V shed 0 bases and J 3 bases; nucleotides not matched to a gene: 6.

This clonotype was seen ten or more times. The chain uses TRBV28 and TRBJ1-2; D call uncertain. Germline-derived CDR1 and CDR2 are MDHEN and SYDVKM. CDR3 size: 13 residues. V was clipped by 5 bases and J by 4 bases, with 11 bases between them. CDR3 amino acids: CASSLNQRYGYTF. In DNA form, the CDR3 reads TGTGCCAGCAGTCTAAACCAGCGCTATGGCTACACCTTC.

This clonotype was picked up many times. The chain combines TRBV13 with TRBJ1-6; no definite D call. Trimming removed 6 bases at V and 13 bases at J, with 13 bases between. Germline V gene data show CDR1 as PRHDT and CDR2 as FYEKMQ (reference sequence). The CDR3 spans 12 residues. CDR3 protein: CASSFGRSPLHF. DNA for the CDR3: TGTGCCAGCAGTTTCGGTAGATCCCCCCTCCACTTT.

The sample holds many counts of this clonotype. The chain couples TRBV5-1 to TRBJ2-7, with 9 bases identical to TRBD1. The junction had 8 bases not matched to a gene; V was cut back by 4 bases and J by 3 bases. Germline V gives CDR1 SGHRS, CDR2 YFSETQ. The CDR3 has 15 residues. DNA of the CDR3: TGCGCCAGCAGCCAGGGACAGGGAGGTGGCTACGAGCAGTACTTC. This translates into CASSQGQGGGYEQYF.

In this sample, this clonotype turned up many times. The chain uses TRBV12-3 or TRBV12-4 and TRBJ2-7; D is ambiguous. This CDR3 region has 13 residues. The germline V and J ends were trimmed by 7 bases and 6 bases, with 16 bases remaining between them. The CDR3 sequence is CASKSARYGEQYF. CDR3 bases: TGTGCCAGCAAGTCTGCGAGGTATGGCGAGCAGTACTTC.

This clonotype was counted many times. V and J are TRBV5-1 and TRBJ1-5; D is unclear. CDR1 and CDR2 (germline): SGHRS, YFSETQ. The CDR3 covers 13 residues. The germline V and J ends were trimmed by 4 bases and 4 bases, with 9 bases remaining between them. The CDR3 loop reads CASSVTVNQPQHF. The CDR3 DNA is TGCGCCAGCAGCGTCACAGTGAATCAGCCCCAGCATTTT.

This clonotype was recorded at least ten times. The chain uses TRBV15 and TRBJ2-7; D is undetermined. Trimming left V 1 base short and J 9 bases short, with 13 bases between. Germline CDR1 is LNHNV and CDR2 is YYDKDF (reference sequence). The CDR3 loop spans 13 amino acids. CDR3 sequence (DNA): TGTGCCACCAGCAGAGGTCATAACAGTGGGCAGTACTTC. Protein product: CATSRGHNSGQYF.

This clonotype was seen many times. The V and J genes are TRBV5-1 and TRBJ2-1; D could derive from TRBD1 or TRBD2 (6 bases each). The CDR3 length is 14 residues. Germline V gene data show CDR1 as SGHRS and CDR2 as YFSETQ. The V and J ends lost 1 base and 6 bases respectively, with 11 bases between them. CDR3 in amino acids: CASSLSQGGNEQFF. The DNA for the CDR3 is TGCGCCAGCAGCTTGTCACAGGGAGGCAATGAGCAGTTCTTC.

This clonotype was seen repeatedly, ten times or more. V gene TRBV6-2 or TRBV6-3 combines with J gene TRBJ2-1; 8 bases are a match to TRBD2. CDR1 MNHEY and CDR2 SVGEGT come from the germline V gene. The length of the CDR3 is 14 residues. After removal of 8 bases from V and 6 bases from J, the junction contained 9 bases not matched to a gene. In DNA, the CDR3 is TGTGCCAGCTCTCAGGCGGGAGGAATCAATGAGCAGTTCTTC. Amino acid sequence: CASSQAGGINEQFF.

The sample holds many counts of this clonotype. The chain combines TRBV7-9 with TRBJ2-7; TRBD1 aligns across 9 bases. Germline CDR1 reads SEHNR; CDR2 reads FQNEAQ (reference sequence). The V and J ends lost 3 bases and 4 bases, in that order; junction bases with no gene match: 4. The CDR3 runs 14 residues. The CDR3 protein is CASSFYGQGYEQYF. CDR3 nucleotide sequence: TGTGCCAGCAGCTTTTACGGACAGGGGTACGAGCAGTACTTC.

This clonotype came up many times. The rearrangement uses TRBV12-3 or TRBV12-4 and TRBJ1-1, with D possibly matching TRBD1 (5 bases). Trimming shortened V by 6 bases and J by 5 bases, and 19 bases separated the two germline ends. The CDR3 consists of 15 residues. CDR3: CASSKDSVGPTEAFF. DNA of the CDR3: TGTGCCAGCAGCAAAGACTCGGTGGGACCGACTGAAGCTTTCTTT.

This clonotype was recorded at least ten times. The rearrangement uses TRBV11-2 and TRBJ2-2; 13 nucleotides align to TRBD2. The CDR3 covers 19 residues. CDR1 is SGHAT, CDR2 FQNNGV, per germline. J was trimmed by 1 base and V by 2 bases; bases with no gene match: 7. CDR3 sequence: CASSLPPGLAGLNTGELFF. CDR3 DNA: TGTGCCAGCAGCTTACCTCCGGGACTAGCGGGACTGAACACCGGGGAGCTGTTTTTT.

This clonotype was recorded many times. V is TRBV18 and J is TRBJ2-3; D remains ambiguous. Trimming removed 1 base from V and 0 bases from J, with 5 bases in between. The CDR3 length is 14 residues. Germline V CDR1 and CDR2: KGHSH, LQKENI. Here the CDR3 reads CASSPQGSTDTQYF. The CDR3, as DNA: TGTGCCAGCTCACCACAGGGAAGCACAGATACGCAGTATTTT.

In regard to this clonotype: This may be a read error, as it is one base from a much larger clone. J is TRBJ1-5 and V is TRBV20-1, with D possibly being TRBD1 or TRBD2 (5 bases each). The J call may not be correct, given that the DNA end is closer to TRBJ2-3. The germline gives CDR1 DFQATT, CDR2 SNEGSKA (reference sequence). The CDR3 loop spans 14 amino acids. CDR3 nucleotide sequence: TGCAGTGCTAGAGTGGGGGATCGAAATCAGCCCCAGTATTTT. Translated, it gives CSARVGDRNQPQYF.

At least ten counts were recorded for this clonotype. The V and J genes are TRBV28 and TRBJ2-1; 7 bases align to TRBD2. The CDR3 is made up of 14 amino acids. The V gene end was trimmed by 10 bases and the J gene end by 0 bases; junction bases not matched to a gene: 6. Germline CDR1 reads MDHEN; CDR2 reads SYDVKM. CDR3 protein: CAIQRGSSYNEQFF. DNA of the CDR3: TGTGCCATCCAGCGGGGAAGCTCCTACAATGAGCAGTTCTTC.

This clonotype showed up just a few times. The chain links TRBV19 to TRBJ2-1; D is ambiguous. The CDR3 loop spans 14 amino acids. Germline loops: CDR1 LNHDA, CDR2 SQIVND (reference sequence). V lost 5 bases to trimming and J lost 4 bases, with 12 bases between them. The CDR3 nucleotides read TGTGCCAGTAGTCCTGGGTCCCTGTACAATGAGCAGTTCTTC. Translated, it gives CASSPGSLYNEQFF.

This clonotype was seen repeatedly, ten times or more. The genes are TRBV20-1 and TRBJ2-1; 9 nucleotides match TRBD2. The V and J ends lost 1 base and 8 bases, in that order; junction bases with no gene match: 0. CDR1 and CDR2 (germline): DFQATT, SNEGSKA (reference sequence). There are 12 residues in the CDR3. The CDR3 sequence: CSARGTSDEQFF. The CDR3 DNA sequence: TGCAGTGCTAGAGGGACTAGCGATGAGCAGTTCTTC.

This clonotype has at least ten counts. The chain has TRBV2 and TRBJ2-2; D unclear. Germline CDR1 SNHLY, CDR2 FYNNEI. Deletions cut 6 bases from V and 0 bases from J, with 11 bases between. This CDR3 contains 15 residues. The CDR3 DNA sequence: TGTGCCAGCAGGGCGGAAGCCCCGAACACCGGGGAGCTGTTTTTT. Its protein is CASRAEAPNTGELFF.

This clonotype was observed once. The rearrangement links TRBV5-1 to TRBJ2-4; the D gene is possibly TRBD1 (6 bases). Germline V gene lookup returns CDR1 SGHRS and CDR2 YFSETQ. V gave up 9 bases and J gave up 15 bases, with 28 bases separating them. The CDR3 is 14 residues long. CDR3 sequence (DNA): TGCGCCACCCCGGGGAAGGACAGAGGAGTTTTTGGGTACTTC. Protein sequence: CATPGKDRGVFGYF.